This T cell receptor beta chain was observed in a study of neurological immune-mediated disorders. At the level of the study: Within the group of 34 multiple sclerosis patients, around 31 were relapsing-remitting, while 3 were secondary progressive. Study-level points and caveats: Because no CDR3 amino acid sequences were shared across subjects by expanded clones, private repertoires were suggested in all groups. HTLV-1-associated myelopathy had the most TCR clonal expansion, whereas multiple sclerosis had the least (lower than in healthy controls).

At least ten counts were recorded for this clonotype. Its antigen remains unidentified. In TCRdb, the 5' RACE reads were re-called with MiXCR into one record per CDR3 protein. The sample records approximately 59,000 distinct CDR3 sequences, roughly 5% being singletons. This CDR3 region has 14 residues. Germline CDR1 LGHDT, CDR2 YNNKEL (reference sequence). V was trimmed by 0 bases and J by 4 bases, leaving 9 bases between them. The chain employs TRBV3-1 and TRBJ1-1; tentative D call: TRBD1 (5 bases). The sequencing input was PBMCs. The TCR originated in a human donor with multiple sclerosis. The donor label of this sample is uncertain. This chain's CDR3 is CASSQDPQGTEAFF. DNA for the CDR3: TGTGCCAGCAGCCAAGATCCCCAGGGCACTGAAGCTTTCTTT. The full variable domain, its missing parts supplied by reference TRBV3-1 and TRBJ1-1, is DTAVSQTPKYLVTQMGNDKSIKCEQNLGHDTMYWYKQDSKKFLKIMFSYNNKELIINETVPNRFSPKSPDKAHLNLHINSLELGDSAVYFCASSQDPQGTEAFFGQGTRLTVV.